This TCR beta chain emerged from a study of shared clonotypes between healthy human individuals. Study-wide context: Three plates each covered CD4 naive and memory; CD8 naive two, CD8 memory one.

Profiling relied on immunoSEQ multiplex PCR, and the TCRdb table lists in-frame clones only, not all of them. The sample shows around 2.5 million clones, 93% of them seen only once. This sequence was found in a man aged 18-30 years in good health. Some clones in this sample may be carry-over from other donors' samples. Sample: naive CD4+ T cells from PBMCs. Subset reported: CD45RA+ positively selected.

The CDR3 DNA follows: TGTGCCAGCAACTCGAGAGCCGCAGACTCTGGAAACACCATATATTTT. This translates into CASNSRAADSGNTIYF. The chain joins TRBV11-2 to TRBJ1-3; D is unresolved. This CDR3 contains 16 residues. Trimming took off 7 bases at V and 0 bases at J, with 16 bases between the two ends. The germline CDR1 and CDR2 sequences are SGHAT and FQNNGV.